Each of the 10 T cell receptor beta chains below was sequenced from the same sample in a study of post-analysis software for immune sequencing data. Findings of the study overall: Patients had higher frequencies than controls of about five TRBV segments, including TRBV5-6, TRBV5-1 and TRBV20-1.

Their antigen targets remain unknown. Unique-molecular-identifier-tagged TCR beta cDNA libraries were used. TCRdb ran MiXCR on the PCR reads and lists one entry per CDR3 protein. In the table there are almost 700,000 distinct CDR3 sequences, approximately 59% of which are singletons. The sequencing sample was made of blood. Source of these receptors: a girl aged 2-9 years with multiple sclerosis.

The rearrangement uses TRBV4-3 and TRBJ2-4; 12 bases map to TRBD2. Germline CDR1 LGHNA, CDR2 YSLEER. This CDR3 has 16 amino acids. The trim removed 3 bases at V and 7 bases at J, leaving 7 bases unmatched. The CDR3, as DNA: TGCGCCAGCAGCCAGGGAACTAGCGGGGGGATCAACATTCAGTACTTC. This gives the protein CASSQGTSGGINIQYF.

The CDR3 DNA sequence: TGCGCCAGCAGCTTGATAGGCGGATCTCACTATGGCTACACCTTC. This codes for CASSLIGGSHYGYTF. This sequence joins TRBV5-1 and TRBJ1-2, with unresolved D. Germline CDR1 is SGHRS and CDR2 is YFSETQ. With 1 base removed from V and 3 bases from J, the gap between germline ends came to 13 bases. The CDR3 loop spans 15 amino acids.

This clonotype was counted between two and nine times. The rearrangement uses TRBV9 and TRBJ1-2, with D maybe TRBD1 (6 bases). Germline V gene sequence: CDR1 SGDLS, CDR2 YYNGEE. The CDR3 has 13 residues. V lost 4 bases to trimming and J lost 4 bases, with 11 bases between them. The CDR3 DNA follows: TGTGCCAGCAGCCCCAGGGGAGCCTATGGCTACACCTTC. This encodes CASSPRGAYGYTF.

This chain links TRBV7-9 with TRBJ2-7, with D perhaps matching TRBD1 (6 bases). The CDR3 covers 15 residues. Per germline, CDR1 SEHNR and CDR2 FQNEAQ (reference sequence). The V end lost 1 base, the J end lost 5 bases, and 15 bases lay between the germline ends. The CDR3 DNA follows: TGTGCCAGCAGCTTAGACGGGACACTAGACAACGAGCAGTACTTC. Translation gives CASSLDGTLDNEQYF.

This clonotype showed up just a few times. The chain couples TRBV11-2 to TRBJ2-3; TRBD2 might be the D (5 bases). The V and J ends lost 6 bases and 4 bases respectively, with 17 bases between them. Germline-derived CDR1 and CDR2 are SGHAT and FQNNGV. This CDR3 contains 15 residues. The CDR3 DNA is TGTGCCAGCAGACCCCTCGGTCCGGGATCAGATACGCAGTATTTT. Amino acid sequence: CASRPLGPGSDTQYF.

CDR3 residues: CSASRVGSAYNEQFF. As DNA, the CDR3 is TGCAGTGCCTCTAGGGTTGGTAGCGCATACAATGAGCAGTTCTTC. The V gene is TRBV20-1, the J gene TRBJ2-1; perhaps TRBD2 as D (5 bases). V dropped 6 bases and J dropped 4 bases, with 19 bases sitting between them. This CDR3 spans 15 amino acids. Germline-derived CDR1 and CDR2 are DFQATT and SNEGSKA (reference sequence).

This clonotype was seen at least ten times. This chain links TRBV7-2 with TRBJ2-3; D gene uncertain. Trimming removed 6 bases from V and 2 bases from J, with 3 bases in between. The CDR3 sequence is 11 residues long. Germline CDR1 and CDR2: SGHTA and FQGNSA. CDR3 nucleotide sequence: TGTGCCAGCAGGTTCACAGATACGCAGTATTTT. Amino acids: CASRFTDTQYF.

The V call is TRBV25-1, the J call TRBJ1-1, with 9 bases identical to TRBD1. V lost 4 bases to trimming and J lost 0 bases; unmatched junction nucleotides: 6. There are 16 residues in the CDR3. Germline values: CDR1 MGHDK, CDR2 SYGVNS. DNA for the CDR3: TGTGCCAGCAGTGCGGACAGGGGAGACATGAACACTGAAGCTTTCTTT. It is translated as CASSADRGDMNTEAFF.

V usage is TRBV28 and J usage is TRBJ2-6; D is undetermined. Germline CDR1 is MDHEN and CDR2 is SYDVKM. V shed 5 bases and J shed 5 bases, with 13 bases lying between them. This CDR3 has 15 amino acids. The DNA for the CDR3 is TGTGCCAGCAGTAACGGAGCCACCCGGGCCAACGTCCTGACTTTC. Translated: CASSNGATRANVLTF. Drawing the rest from reference TRBV28 and TRBJ2-6, the complete variable domain is DVKVTQSSRYLVKRTGEKVFLECVQDMDHENMFWYRQDPGLGLRLIYFSYDVKMKEKGDIPEGYSVSREKKERFSLILESASTNQTSMYLCASSNGATRANVLTFGAGSRLTVL.

This clonotype showed up just once. The rearrangement uses TRBV9 and TRBJ1-2; 10 bases match TRBD1. Germline-derived CDR1 and CDR2 are SGDLS and YYNGEE. The CDR3 spans 15 residues. The ends lost 3 bases at V and 7 bases at J; junction bases unmatched: 9. This CDR3 is CASSDPGQGTFGYTF. As DNA, the CDR3 is TGTGCCAGCAGCGATCCGGGACAGGGGACCTTTGGCTACACCTTC.